This TCR beta chain emerged from a study of identical twins (dated by TCRdb to between 2015 and 2016). Looking at the study overall: To test whether fetal clonotypes persist, this study deep-sequenced TCR alpha and beta repertoires from monozygotic twins, from unrelated adults of various ages, and from cord blood. To rule out contamination, the twin experiments were replicated at different times with different library preparation protocols. Beyond this particular receptor, the publication reports: Because the same donors could not be followed over many years, the conclusions relied on cross-sectional statistical analysis. In monozygotic twins, out-of-frame TCR alpha sharing was systematically underestimated by recombination models, although the models agreed with sharing between unrelated individuals. Invariant T cells such as MAIT and iNKT could partly confound zero-insertion analyses, though diverse VJ usage argued against this for most clonotypes. Abundant cord blood beta clonotypes had fewer insertions, young adult naive repertoires showed a similar but weaker trend, and memory repertoires showed no such trend. Excess twin sharing in beta out-of-frame sequences was weaker because fewer shared sequences lowered the signal-to-noise ratio. Out-of-frame TCR alpha sequences shared between twins showed an excess of low generation-probability sequences compared with coincidental sharing between unrelated individuals.

The method behind the library was 5' RACE. The sequencer was an Illumina HiSeq 2000. A universal primer binding site was added through template switching, and the final cDNA carried a unique molecular identifier so that TCR cDNA molecules could be counted accurately. First-strand cDNA for TCR alpha and beta chains was synthesized from specific primers in the conserved constant-segment region. To control for contamination, every cDNA library carried two barcodes: a SMART-Mk sample barcode plus Illumina barcodes. TruSeq adapter sequences along with Illumina sample barcodes were introduced in two successive PCR steps. TCR alpha and beta cDNA libraries were sequenced on the Illumina HiSeq platform with custom primers. The authors' analysis ran thus. Unique molecular identifiers were extracted from raw reads with MiGEC, and CDR3 positions were determined with MiXCR. For each individual, recombination models were inferred using an EM algorithm with the repgenHMM and IGoR tools. The analysis of shared clonotypes was done with the tcR package in R, with sharing normalized by the product of cloneset sizes. To study raw recombination free of thymic and clonal selection effects, out-of-frame nonproductive sequences were analyzed. Clones were called with MiXCR by TCRdb after fastp trimmed the public reads at Q25, and only in-frame beta chains were retained. Identical CDR3 protein sequences are pooled into one entry, listed with their most common genes and DNA. The V and J calls shown here were made by TCRdb, not taken from the authors' results. This sample lists 250,000 to 350,000 distinct CDR3 sequences; just under 9.5% were detected once. The ten largest account for roughly 6.8% of the sample.

All donors were healthy Caucasians. Three pairs of female monozygotic twins, all aged roughly 18 to 30 years, made up the twin cohort. Positive isolation kits from Invitrogen were used to isolate the CD4+ and CD8+ T cell populations. This clonotype has a handful of counts. Its antigen remains unidentified. No per-base quality is available; no much larger clone lies one base away. CDR1 and CDR2 are read off the germline V gene (reference sequence) as LNHDA and SQIVND. The germline ends are 4 bases apart after V is trimmed by 1 base and J by 0 bases. From cysteine to phenylalanine, the CDR3 is 14 amino acids long. Of all the DNA, just the CDR3 is kept, 42 bases in frame from base 1. The same data also went into a second study, on yellow fever vaccine responses in identical twins. As the second publication notes: The authors reported that the T cell response to vaccination in identical twins appeared partly convergent and partly personalized. In identical twins, the study followed T cell clones that responded to the vaccine with precision.

The origin of this receptor is a woman aged 18 to 35 in good health. Sequencing used CD8+ T cells sorted from blood. The chain couples TRBV19 to TRBJ2-1; the D gene assignment is ambiguous. The CDR3 in this case is CASSIGSSYNEQFF. The base sequence is TGTGCCAGTAGTATAGGCAGCTCCTACAATGAGCAGTTCTTC.